The 25 T cell receptor beta chains reported below all come from one sample, sequenced in a study of T cells in Graves' hyperthyroidism and ophthalmopathy. TCR beta CDR3 regions were amplified from RNA. TCR CDR3 underwent first-round RT-PCR with the HTBI primer set. MiXCR was run by TCRdb on the multiplex PCR reads, yielding one entry per CDR3 protein. Among roughly 30,000 distinct CDR3 sequences, roughly 45% were seen once, and the ten largest hold approximately 10%. Material for sequencing was blood. These receptors came from a woman aged 25-40 years with Graves' hyperthyroidism.

In regard to this clonotype: At one of its ends the junction is not consistent with the germline gene, which may arise from a read error. The chain carries TRBV11-1 and TRBJ2-7, with D possibly being TRBD1 or TRBD2 (5 bases each). The CDR3 runs to 15 residues. The germline V gene encodes CDR1 SGHAT and CDR2 FQDESV (reference sequence). CDR3 sequence (DNA): TGTGCCGGCAGCACGAGGGGCAGGAAAAGCTACGAGCAGTACTTC. This gives the protein CAGSTRGRKSYEQYF.

At least ten counts were recorded for this clonotype. The CDR3 DNA reads as TGTGCCAGCAGGATCGGACAGCTAGAGACCCAGTACTTC. This sequence encodes CASRIGQLETQYF. The genes are TRBV28 and TRBJ2-5; maybe TRBD1 (6 bases). Trimming took 6 bases from V and 4 from J, leaving 12 bases between them. Germline V gives CDR1 MDHEN, CDR2 SYDVKM. This CDR3 has 13 residues.

The J gene is TRBJ1-3, the V gene TRBV20-1, with D uncertain. The V and J ends lost 0 bases and 0 bases respectively, with 9 bases between them. Germline lookup yields CDR1 DFQATT and CDR2 SNEGSKA (reference sequence). CDR3 length: 15 residues. The CDR3 region is CSARDFRPSGNTIYF. The DNA of the CDR3 is TGCAGTGCTAGAGATTTCAGGCCCTCTGGAAACACCATATATTTT.

To note about this clonotype: The junction and the germline gene differ at one end; a read error may be behind it. CDR3: CASSRSLGSPRGETQYF. CDR3 DNA: TGCGCCAGCAGCCGATCGCTGGGGTCGCCGCGGGGGGAGACCCAGTATTTC. The gene calls are TRBV4-1 and TRBJ2-5; 8 bases align to TRBD2. The CDR3 has 17 residues. Germline-derived CDR1 and CDR2 are MGHRA and YSYEKL.

This clonotype came up many times. The chain recombines TRBV6-2 or TRBV6-3 with TRBJ1-1; the match to TRBD1 covers 9 bases. CDR1 MNHEY and CDR2 SVGEGT come from the germline V gene. This CDR3 spans 16 amino acids. V shed 5 bases, J shed 4 bases, and the junction held 11 bases outside the gene matches. The CDR3 DNA reads TGTGCCAGCAGTGACTACAAAAACAGGGGGCTCACTGAAGCTTTCTTT. Its protein is CASSDYKNRGLTEAFF.

This clonotype was observed many times. The chain links TRBV5-1 to TRBJ1-5; D ambiguous. The CDR3 is 13 amino acids. Between the trimmed V and J ends, which lost 4 bases and 3 bases, there was a span of 8 bases. Per germline, CDR1 SGHRS and CDR2 YFSETQ. CDR3 protein: CASSPYANQPQHF. The CDR3 nucleotides read TGCGCCAGCAGCCCGTACGCCAATCAGCCCCAGCATTTT.

About this clonotype: At one boundary the junction diverges from the germline segment, which might be a read error. The rearrangement uses TRBV28 and TRBJ2-3; D might be TRBD1 or TRBD2, each matching 5 bases. This CDR3 is 16 amino acids long. CDR1 is MDHEN and CDR2 is SYDVKM in the germline V gene. The CDR3 nucleotides are TGTGCCAGCAGTCCCGGGGACGGAGACCCCACAGACACGCAGTATTTT. Amino acids: CASSPGDGDPTDTQYF.

The rearrangement uses TRBV5-4 and TRBJ1-2, with D possibly matching TRBD1 (6 bases). This CDR3 region has 14 residues. Germline values: CDR1 SGHNT, CDR2 YYREEE (reference sequence). V lost 0 bases, J lost 4 bases, and 10 bases lay in between. The CDR3 reads CASSLGGALYGYTF. The CDR3 DNA sequence: TGTGCCAGCAGCTTGGGGGGGGCGCTCTATGGCTACACCTTC.

This clonotype was seen many times. The rearrangement joins TRBV12-3 or TRBV12-4 to TRBJ2-3; D is ambiguous. CDR3 length: 13 amino acids. Trimming took off 6 bases at V and 2 bases at J, with 9 bases between the two ends. The CDR3 DNA sequence: TGTGCCAGCAGCCGCTCGGCCACAGATACGCAGTATTTT. Translation gives CASSRSATDTQYF.

This clonotype was recorded at least ten times. The germline gene is not matched at one end of the junction; a read error may be the cause. The V gene is TRBV6-5, the J gene TRBJ1-2; 8 nucleotides agree with TRBD1. Per the germline V gene, CDR1 is MNHEY and CDR2 is SVGAGI. The CDR3 covers 17 residues. As DNA, the CDR3 is TGTGCCAGCGGTTACTCCTATCCCAGGGGGCCTAACTATGGCTACACCTTC. This gives the protein CASGYSYPRGPNYGYTF.

Remarks on this clonotype: The CDR3 carries no conserved terminal phenylalanine or tryptophan, so it likely arises from a read error. The chain carries TRBV5-6 and TRBJ2-3, with 9 bases aligning to TRBD1. This CDR3 has 15 amino acids. The V gene's germline CDR1 is SGHDT and CDR2 YYEEEE. The CDR3 loop is CASSSFRDRADTQYV. The CDR3 DNA reads TGCGCCAGCAGCTCCTTCCGGGACAGGGCAGATACGCAGTATGTT.

The sample holds one count of this clonotype. The chain combines TRBV12-3 or TRBV12-4 with TRBJ2-5; D is unresolved. The CDR3 is made up of 15 amino acids. V gave up 5 bases and J gave up 8 bases, with 21 bases separating them. The CDR3 reads CASSPHGDTPGTQYF. The DNA of the CDR3 is TGTGCCAGCAGTCCCCACGGAGACACTCCCGGTACCCAGTACTTC.

This clonotype showed up many times. The chain combines TRBV28 with TRBJ2-2, with no clear D. Trimming removed 3 bases at V and 7 bases at J, with 3 bases between. The CDR3 is 11 amino acids. The V gene's germline CDR1 is MDHEN and CDR2 SYDVKM. CDR3 DNA: TGTGCCAGCAGTTTGGACGGGGAGCTGTTTTTT. Residues: CASSLDGELFF.

This clonotype showed up many times. The chain carries TRBV5-1 and TRBJ2-3; D may be TRBD2 (5 bases). Deletions cut 0 bases from V and 3 bases from J, with 14 bases between. CDR1 and CDR2 (germline): SGHRS, YFSETQ. CDR3 size: 16 residues. CDR3 in DNA: TGCGCCAGCAGCTTGGCCTCGGCAGGAGGTACAGATACGCAGTATTTT. Its protein is CASSLASAGGTDTQYF.

The chain couples TRBV9 to TRBJ2-7; the match to TRBD2 covers 10 bases. CDR1 and CDR2 (germline): SGDLS, YYNGEE. This CDR3 is built from 14 residues. The V gene end was trimmed by 4 bases and the J gene end by 3 bases; junction bases not matched to a gene: 4. The CDR3 DNA reads TGTGCCAGCAGCACACTAGCGGGATACTACGAGCAGTACTTC. Protein product: CASSTLAGYYEQYF. Full variable domain (rest looked up from reference TRBV9 and TRBJ2-7): DSGVTQTPKHLITATGQRVTLRCSPRSGDLSVYWYQQSLDQGLQFLIQYYNGEERAKGNILERFSAQQFPDLHSELNLSSLELGDSALYFCASSTLAGYYEQYFGPGTRLTVT.

This chain connects TRBV5-1 to TRBJ2-1; the D is unclear. Trimming took 7 bases from V and 10 from J, leaving 15 bases between them. The CDR3 loop spans 12 amino acids. CDR1 SGHRS and CDR2 YFSETQ come from the germline V gene. DNA of the CDR3: TGCGCCAGCGGCCCGGAGCGCACGGAGCAGTTCTTC. This codes for CASGPERTEQFF.

The chain combines TRBV9 with TRBJ2-2; D ambiguous. The CDR3 sequence is 16 residues long. Per the germline V gene, CDR1 is SGDLS and CDR2 is YYNGEE. The ends were cut back, 3 bases at V and 4 bases at J, with 16 bases in the middle. This chain's CDR3 is CASSGSESKTTGELFF. The CDR3 DNA sequence: TGTGCCAGCAGCGGCTCCGAGTCAAAAACCACCGGGGAGCTGTTTTTT.

In regard to this clonotype: Relative to the germline gene, one junction end is altered; a read error may explain this. The V and J genes are TRBV2 and TRBJ1-2, with D possibly matching TRBD1 (6 bases). This CDR3 is 14 amino acids long. CDR1 is SNHLY, CDR2 FYNNEI, per germline. In nucleotides, the CDR3 is TGTGCCAGGAAACTCAGGGGAACTAACCGTGGCTATACCTTC. Translation: CARKLRGTNRGYTF.

The chain recombines TRBV29-1 with TRBJ2-5; tentative D call: TRBD2 (6 bases). CDR3 size: 12 residues. The germline gives CDR1 SQVTM, CDR2 ANQGSEA. Between the trimmed V and J ends, which lost 7 bases and 1 base, there was a span of 10 bases. The CDR3 is CSACGAQETQYF. The DNA for the CDR3 is TGCAGCGCATGCGGGGCCCAAGAGACCCAGTACTTC.

In its sample, this clonotype ranks as medium-sized. The V and J genes are TRBV7-8 and TRBJ1-6; D is undetermined. This CDR3 comprises 15 residues. Germline values: CDR1 SGHVS, CDR2 FQNEAQ. The V end was cut by 4 bases, the J end by 10 bases, with 17 bases between. CDR3 bases: TGTGCCAGCAGCTCCTTAGGGTTACTAAGATCACCCCTCCACTTT. This sequence encodes CASSSLGLLRSPLHF. The full variable domain, its missing parts supplied by reference TRBV7-8 and TRBJ1-6, is GAGVSQSPRYKVAKRGQDVALRCDPISGHVSLFWYQQALGQGPEFLTYFQNEAQLDKSGLPSDRFFAERPEGSVSTLKIQRTQQEDSAVYLCASSSLGLLRSPLHFGNGTRLTVT.

This clonotype qualifies as medium-sized. The V call is TRBV2, the J call TRBJ2-2, with D hard to call. CDR3 length equals 10 residues. Per the germline V gene, CDR1 is SNHLY and CDR2 is FYNNEI. Trimming cost V 8 bases and J 6 bases, with 4 bases left between them. The CDR3 DNA sequence: TGTGCCAGCGAATCCGGGGAGCTGTTTTTT. It encodes CASESGELFF.

About this clonotype: No conserved phenylalanine or tryptophan ends this CDR3, so it is likely a read error. It is unclear where the CDR3 begins or ends on the DNA, so no DNA is shown, and the CDR3 is as TCRdb lists it. The chain carries TRBV5-1 and TRBJ2-3. The CDR3 spans 10 residues, counting both ends. Germline assignment: CDR1 SGHRS and CDR2 YFSETQ. The CDR3: CASSFDANNY.

The genes are TRBV20-1 and TRBJ2-2, with 7 bases fitting TRBD2. J was trimmed by 1 base and V by 6 bases; bases with no gene match: 5. Germline values: CDR1 DFQATT, CDR2 SNEGSKA (reference sequence). CDR3 length: 14 residues. CDR3 DNA: TGCAGTGCCCAACTAGCGCTGAACACCGGGGAGCTGTTTTTT. Translation: CSAQLALNTGELFF.

This clonotype was found many times. The rearrangement joins TRBV5-6 to TRBJ2-7; weak D call: TRBD1 (5 bases). The CDR3 loop spans 15 amino acids. The V gene's germline CDR1 is SGHDT and CDR2 YYEEEE. V lost 4 bases and J 2 bases, leaving 16 bases between the germline ends. The CDR3 DNA follows: TGTGCCAGCAGCCGCTGGGGCAGTGGAGCCTACGAGCAGTACTTC. It specifies CASSRWGSGAYEQYF. Together with reference TRBV5-6 and TRBJ2-7, the CDR3 gives the full variable domain: DAGVTQSPTHLIKTRGQQVTLRCSPKSGHDTVSWYQQALGQGPQFIFQYYEEEERQRGNFPDRFSGHQFPNYSSELNVNALLLGDSALYLCASSRWGSGAYEQYFGPGTRLTVT.

This clonotype came up many times. J is TRBJ1-2 and V is TRBV7-8; the D gene is possibly TRBD1 (5 bases). CDR1 is SGHVS and CDR2 is FQNEAQ in the germline V gene. The length of the CDR3 is 17 residues. With 5 bases removed from V and 3 bases from J, the gap between germline ends came to 22 bases. The CDR3 protein is CASSRYTSARGDYGYTF. The CDR3 DNA sequence: TGTGCCAGCAGCCGCTACACCTCGGCCCGGGGCGACTATGGCTACACCTTC.